The next 10 T cell receptor beta chains were all read from a single sample in a study of blood T cell repertoires in COVID-19. Some clones are missing from TCRdb's copy, which holds only in-frame ones; the method was immunoSEQ multiplex PCR. The data hold some 120,000 clones, with roughly 88% observed a single time. The sample consisted of peripheral blood. These receptors were taken from a man in his fifties with acute or convalescent COVID-19.

The V and J genes are TRBV6-5 and TRBJ2-7, with a tentative D call TRBD2 (5 bases). In germline, CDR1 is MNHEY, CDR2 SVGAGI. V was clipped by 6 bases and J by 2 bases, with 5 bases between them. The CDR3 loop spans 11 amino acids. This chain's CDR3 is CASRTTYEQYF. Written as DNA, the CDR3 is TGTGCCAGCAGGACTACCTACGAGCAGTACTTC.

V gene TRBV11-2 combines with J gene TRBJ1-2, with 12 bases aligning to TRBD1. The V and J ends lost 4 bases and 5 bases, in that order; junction bases with no gene match: 14. There are 18 residues in the CDR3. Germline V gene sequence: CDR1 SGHAT, CDR2 FQNNGV. The CDR3 bases are TGTGCCAGCAGCTCCATCCGGGACAGGGGGCCGAGGGGTTATGGCTACACCTTC. It yields the protein CASSSIRDRGPRGYGYTF.

The V call is TRBV4-2, the J call TRBJ2-3; D may be TRBD2 (6 bases). Germline V lookup: CDR1 LGHNA, CDR2 YNFKEQ. Deletions cut 6 bases from V and 1 base from J, with 8 bases between. The CDR3 runs 13 residues. CDR3 coding DNA: TGTGCCAGCAGTGGGACTCGCACAGATACGCAGTATTTT. The encoded protein is CASSGTRTDTQYF.

The chain links TRBV19 to TRBJ1-2; no reliable D call. The CDR3 spans 14 residues. Germline V CDR1 and CDR2: LNHDA, SQIVND (reference sequence). V gave up 1 base and J gave up 8 bases, with 14 bases separating them. As DNA, the CDR3 is TGTGCCAGTAGTATAGTCGACGGTGGCGGGGGCTACACCTTC. Amino acids: CASSIVDGGGGYTF.

The chain joins TRBV6-2 or TRBV6-3 to TRBJ2-3; D gene unclear. The V gene's germline CDR1 is MNHEY and CDR2 SVGEGT. The CDR3 consists of 12 residues. V was clipped by 5 bases and J by 0 bases, with 3 bases between them. This chain's CDR3 is CASSRSTDTQYF. The DNA for the CDR3 is TGTGCCAGCAGTCGGAGCACAGATACGCAGTATTTT.

The rearrangement uses TRBV7-9 and TRBJ1-2, with 7 bases fitting TRBD1. Germline V lookup: CDR1 SEHNR, CDR2 FQNEAQ (reference sequence). The J segment lost 5 bases and the V segment lost 0 bases, leaving 3 bases of the junction unmatched. The CDR3 has 14 amino acids. The CDR3 here is CASSLAPGGYGYTF. The CDR3 nucleotides are TGTGCCAGCAGCTTAGCCCCAGGGGGTTATGGCTACACCTTC.

This clone was detected only once. The V call is TRBV28, the J call TRBJ1-3; D is unresolved. Germline CDR1 reads MDHEN; CDR2 reads SYDVKM. There are 15 residues in the CDR3. V was shortened by 1 base and J by 0 bases, with 7 bases between the two germline ends. The CDR3 loop reads CASSLLAGSGNTIYF. The CDR3 bases are TGTGCCAGCAGTTTATTGGCGGGCTCTGGAAACACCATATATTTT. Full variable domain (outside the CDR3, taken from reference TRBV28 and TRBJ1-3): DVKVTQSSRYLVKRTGEKVFLECVQDMDHENMFWYRQDPGLGLRLIYFSYDVKMKEKGDIPEGYSVSREKKERFSLILESASTNQTSMYLCASSLLAGSGNTIYFGEGSWLTVV.

The J gene is TRBJ1-3, the V gene TRBV18; perhaps TRBD1 as D (6 bases). This CDR3 has 15 residues. Trimming took 3 bases from V and 4 from J, leaving 13 bases between them. Germline lookup yields CDR1 KGHSH and CDR2 LQKENI. The CDR3, as DNA: TGTGCCAGCTCACCCCTCGACAGGACAGGAAACACCATATATTTT. It specifies CASSPLDRTGNTIYF. Based on the CDR3 plus reference TRBV18 and TRBJ1-3, the full variable domain is NAGVMQNPRHLVRRRGQEARLRCSPMKGHSHVYWYRQLPEEGLKFMVYLQKENIIDESGMPKERFSAEFPKEGPSILRIQQVVRGDSAAYFCASSPLDRTGNTIYFGEGSWLTVV.

V usage is TRBV6-6 and J usage is TRBJ2-5, with a tentative D call TRBD2 (5 bases). This CDR3 is 14 amino acids long. The germline V gene has CDR1 MNHNY and CDR2 SVGAGI (reference sequence). V lost 6 bases and J lost 5, with 16 bases in between. CDR3 DNA sequence: TGTGCCAGCAGACTCGTACTAGGTTATGAGACCCAGTACTTC. Translating gives CASRLVLGYETQYF.

The genes are TRBV24-1 and TRBJ1-5; TRBD1 matches 7 bases. The J segment lost 4 bases and the V segment lost 1 base, leaving 3 bases of the junction unmatched. CDR1 and CDR2 from the germline V gene are KGHDR and SFDVKD. CDR3 size: 15 residues. CDR3 sequence (DNA): TGTGCCACCAGTGATTTAGGGGGCGGTAATCAGCCCCAGCATTTT. Encoded protein: CATSDLGGGNQPQHF.